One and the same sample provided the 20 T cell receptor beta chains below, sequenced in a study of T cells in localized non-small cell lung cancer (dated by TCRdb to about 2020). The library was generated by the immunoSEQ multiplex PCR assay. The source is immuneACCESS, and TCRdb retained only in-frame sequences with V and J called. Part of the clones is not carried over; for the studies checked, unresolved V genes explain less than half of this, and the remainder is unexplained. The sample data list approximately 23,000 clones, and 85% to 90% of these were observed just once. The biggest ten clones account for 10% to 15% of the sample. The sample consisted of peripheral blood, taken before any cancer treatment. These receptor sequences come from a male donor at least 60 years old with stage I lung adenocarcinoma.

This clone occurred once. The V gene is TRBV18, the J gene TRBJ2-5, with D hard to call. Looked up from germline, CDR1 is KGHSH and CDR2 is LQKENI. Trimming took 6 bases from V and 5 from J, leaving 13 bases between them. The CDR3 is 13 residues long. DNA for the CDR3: TGTGCCAGCTCTCTCGGACCAGAGGAGACCCAGTACTTC. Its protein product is CASSLGPEETQYF.

The chain's CDR3 is CASSSRDRGQRELFF. Written as DNA, the CDR3 is TGTGCCAGCAGTTCCCGGGACAGGGGGCAGCGGGAGCTGTTTTTT. The chain combines TRBV13 with TRBJ2-2; 12 bases fit TRBD1. The CDR3 totals 15 residues. Germline-derived CDR1 and CDR2 are PRHDT and FYEKMQ (reference sequence). V lost 6 bases to trimming and J lost 9 bases; unmatched junction nucleotides: 8.

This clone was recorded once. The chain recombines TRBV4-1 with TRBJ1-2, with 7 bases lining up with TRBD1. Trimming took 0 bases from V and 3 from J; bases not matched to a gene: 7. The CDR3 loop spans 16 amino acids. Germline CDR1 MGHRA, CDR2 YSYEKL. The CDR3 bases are TGCGCCAGCAGCCAAGACCCGGGACAGTCGTACTATGGCTACACCTTC. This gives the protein CASSQDPGQSYYGYTF.

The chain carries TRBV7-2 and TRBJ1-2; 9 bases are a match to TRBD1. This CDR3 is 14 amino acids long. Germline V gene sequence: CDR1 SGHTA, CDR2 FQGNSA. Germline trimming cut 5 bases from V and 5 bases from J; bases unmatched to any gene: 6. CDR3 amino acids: CASSQQGAGYGYTF. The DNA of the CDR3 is TGTGCCAGCAGCCAACAGGGGGCGGGATATGGCTACACCTTC.

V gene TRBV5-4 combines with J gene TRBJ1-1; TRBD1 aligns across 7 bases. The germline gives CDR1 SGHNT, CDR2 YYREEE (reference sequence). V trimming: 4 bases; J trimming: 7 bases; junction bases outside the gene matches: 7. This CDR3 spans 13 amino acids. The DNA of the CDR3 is TGTGCCAGCAGCCGAATCCGACAGGGTGAAGCTTTCTTT. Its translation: CASSRIRQGEAFF. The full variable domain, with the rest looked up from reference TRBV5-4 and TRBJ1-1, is ETGVTQSPTHLIKTRGQQVTLRCSSQSGHNTVSWYQQALGQGPQFIFQYYREEENGRGNFPPRFSGLQFPNYSSELNVNALELDDSALYLCASSRIRQGEAFFGQGTRLTVV.

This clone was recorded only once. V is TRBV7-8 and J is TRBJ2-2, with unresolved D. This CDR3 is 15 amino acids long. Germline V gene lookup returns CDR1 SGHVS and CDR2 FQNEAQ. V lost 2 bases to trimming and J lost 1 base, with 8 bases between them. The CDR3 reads CASSLRTENTGELFF. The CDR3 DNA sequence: TGTGCCAGCAGCTTACGGACGGAGAACACCGGGGAGCTGTTTTTT.

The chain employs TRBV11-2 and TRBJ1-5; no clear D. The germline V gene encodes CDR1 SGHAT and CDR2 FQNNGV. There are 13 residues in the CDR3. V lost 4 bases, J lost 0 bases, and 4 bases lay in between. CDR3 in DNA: TGTGCCAGCAGCTCAAATAGCAATCAGCCCCAGCATTTT. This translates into CASSSNSNQPQHF.

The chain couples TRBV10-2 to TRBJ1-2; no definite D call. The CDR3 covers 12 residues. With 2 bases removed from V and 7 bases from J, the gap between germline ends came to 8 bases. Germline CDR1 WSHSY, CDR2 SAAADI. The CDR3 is CASSEAGSGYTF. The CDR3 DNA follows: TGCGCCAGCAGTGAGGCAGGATCTGGCTACACCTTC.

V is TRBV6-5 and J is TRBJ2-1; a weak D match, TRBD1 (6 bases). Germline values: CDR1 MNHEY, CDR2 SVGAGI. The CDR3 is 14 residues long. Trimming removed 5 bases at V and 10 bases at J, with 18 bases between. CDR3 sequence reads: CASSPVDRRKEQFF. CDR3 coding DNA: TGTGCCAGCAGTCCAGTCGACAGGAGAAAAGAGCAGTTCTTC.

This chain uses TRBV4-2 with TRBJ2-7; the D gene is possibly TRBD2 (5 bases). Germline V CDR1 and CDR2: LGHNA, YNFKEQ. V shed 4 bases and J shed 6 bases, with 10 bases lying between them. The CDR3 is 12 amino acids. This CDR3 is CASSLLAGEQYF. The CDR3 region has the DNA TGTGCCAGCAGCCTACTCGCGGGCGAGCAGTACTTC.

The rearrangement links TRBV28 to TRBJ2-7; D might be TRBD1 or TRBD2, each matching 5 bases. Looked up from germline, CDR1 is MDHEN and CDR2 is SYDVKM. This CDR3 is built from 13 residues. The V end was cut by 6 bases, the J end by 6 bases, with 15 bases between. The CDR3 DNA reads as TGTGCCAGCAGGATCGGGACGGACGGCGAGCAGTACTTC. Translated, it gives CASRIGTDGEQYF.

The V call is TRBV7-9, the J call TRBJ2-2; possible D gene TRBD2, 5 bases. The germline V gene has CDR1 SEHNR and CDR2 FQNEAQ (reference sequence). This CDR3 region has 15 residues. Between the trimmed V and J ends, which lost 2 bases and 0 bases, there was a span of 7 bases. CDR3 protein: CASSLNGANTGELFF. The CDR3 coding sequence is TGTGCCAGCAGCTTAAACGGGGCGAACACCGGGGAGCTGTTTTTT.

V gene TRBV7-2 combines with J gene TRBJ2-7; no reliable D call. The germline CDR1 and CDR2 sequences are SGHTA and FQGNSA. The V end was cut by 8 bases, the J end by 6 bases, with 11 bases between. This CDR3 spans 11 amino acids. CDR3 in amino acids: CASRLVGEQYF. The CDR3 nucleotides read TGTGCCAGCCGGCTGGTCGGCGAGCAGTACTTC.

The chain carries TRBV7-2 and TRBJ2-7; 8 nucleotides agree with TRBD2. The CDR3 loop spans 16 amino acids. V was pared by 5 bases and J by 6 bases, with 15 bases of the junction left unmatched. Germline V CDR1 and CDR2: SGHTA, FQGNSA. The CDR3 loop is CASSPTGAGEFGEQYF. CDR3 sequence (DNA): TGTGCCAGCAGCCCCACAGGAGCGGGAGAGTTCGGCGAGCAGTACTTC.

CDR3 loop: CAWSLGTRGTGELFF. DNA for the CDR3: TGTGCCTGGAGTCTCGGGACTCGGGGCACCGGGGAGCTGTTTTTT. The chain recombines TRBV30 with TRBJ2-2, with TRBD2 as a possible D gene (6 bases). Germline assignment: CDR1 GTSNPN and CDR2 SVGIG (reference sequence). V dropped 2 bases and J dropped 4 bases, with 14 bases sitting between them. The CDR3 is 15 amino acids.

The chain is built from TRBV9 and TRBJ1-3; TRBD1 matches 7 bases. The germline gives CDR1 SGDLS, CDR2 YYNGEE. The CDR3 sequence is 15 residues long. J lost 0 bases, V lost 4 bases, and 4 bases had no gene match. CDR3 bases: TGTGCCAGCAGCCCGGGGGACAGCTCTGGAAACACCATATATTTT. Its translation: CASSPGDSSGNTIYF.

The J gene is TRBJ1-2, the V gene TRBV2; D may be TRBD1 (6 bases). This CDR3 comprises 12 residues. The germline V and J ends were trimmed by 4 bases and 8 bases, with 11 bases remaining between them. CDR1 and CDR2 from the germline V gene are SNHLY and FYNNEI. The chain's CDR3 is CASSGGAPGYTF. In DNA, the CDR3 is TGTGCCAGCAGTGGGGGGGCGCCGGGCTACACCTTC.

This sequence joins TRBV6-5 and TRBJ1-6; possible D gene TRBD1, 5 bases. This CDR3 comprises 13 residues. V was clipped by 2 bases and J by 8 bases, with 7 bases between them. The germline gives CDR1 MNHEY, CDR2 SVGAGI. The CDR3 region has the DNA TGTGCCAGCAGTTACGAAGGGGATTCACCCCTCCACTTT. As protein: CASSYEGDSPLHF.

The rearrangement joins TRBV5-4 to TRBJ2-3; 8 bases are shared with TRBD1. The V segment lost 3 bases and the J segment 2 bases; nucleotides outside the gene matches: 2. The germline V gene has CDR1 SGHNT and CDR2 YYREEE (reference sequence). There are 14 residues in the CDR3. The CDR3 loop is CASSSGGYTDTQYF. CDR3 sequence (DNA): TGTGCCAGCAGCTCAGGGGGCTACACAGATACGCAGTATTTT. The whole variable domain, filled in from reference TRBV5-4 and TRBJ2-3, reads ETGVTQSPTHLIKTRGQQVTLRCSSQSGHNTVSWYQQALGQGPQFIFQYYREEENGRGNFPPRFSGLQFPNYSSELNVNALELDDSALYLCASSSGGYTDTQYFGPGTRLTVL.

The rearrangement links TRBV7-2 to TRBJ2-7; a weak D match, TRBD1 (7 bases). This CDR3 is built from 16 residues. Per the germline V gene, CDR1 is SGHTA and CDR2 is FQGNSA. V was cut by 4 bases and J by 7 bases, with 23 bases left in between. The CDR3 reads CASSYGFGRGGWEQYF. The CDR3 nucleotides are TGTGCCAGCAGCTATGGCTTCGGGAGAGGGGGCTGGGAGCAGTACTTC.